Below, 25 T cell receptor beta chains from the same sample are listed, as sequenced in a study of OX40 agonist ivuxolimab in advanced cancers. Assay: immunoSEQ multiplex PCR; the TCRdb copy retains only in-frame clones and omits some. The top ten hold approximately 1.8% of the sample, which has about 50,000 clones, about 79% seen once. Sequencing used CD4+ or CD8+ T cells sorted from blood, obtained in a trial of the OX40 agonist ivuxolimab. Receptors originate from an adult with an advanced solid tumor such as melanoma, head and neck, liver or kidney cancer.

This clone was observed a handful of times. V usage is TRBV7-6 and J usage is TRBJ1-3, with 8 nucleotides matching TRBD1. V lost 6 bases and J lost 0; bases outside the gene matches: 7. The CDR3 runs to 16 residues. Germline V lookup: CDR1 SGHVS, CDR2 FNYEAQ. The CDR3 DNA sequence: TGTGCCAGCAGTCCTGGGACAGGTTACTCTGGAAACACCATATATTTT. This gives the protein CASSPGTGYSGNTIYF.

The rearrangement joins TRBV19 to TRBJ2-5; tentatively, D is TRBD2 (7 bases). CDR3 length equals 15 residues. Trimming stripped 7 bases from V and 2 bases from J, with 17 bases between. From germline, CDR1 is LNHDA and CDR2 SQIVND (reference sequence). The CDR3: CASTGGGARQETQYF. DNA for the CDR3: TGTGCCAGTACCGGAGGGGGGGCCCGGCAAGAGACCCAGTACTTC.

A remark on this clone: This sample includes further DNA sequences coding for the same CDR3. The V and J genes are TRBV5-1 and TRBJ1-2; tentative D call: TRBD1 (5 bases). Germline V gives CDR1 SGHRS, CDR2 YFSETQ. This CDR3 has 15 residues. Trimming removed 0 bases from V and 2 bases from J, with 11 bases in between. The chain's CDR3 is CASSLGGAENYGYTF. CDR3 DNA: TGCGCCAGCAGCTTGGGCGGGGCGGAGAACTATGGCTACACCTTC.

The rearrangement joins TRBV4-3 to TRBJ1-2, with TRBD1 matching over 8 bases. Per germline, CDR1 LGHNA and CDR2 YSLEER. The CDR3 consists of 12 residues. After removal of 5 bases from V and 9 bases from J, the junction contained 5 bases not matched to a gene. The CDR3 region is CASSSRTGSYTF. As DNA, the CDR3 is TGCGCCAGCAGCTCTAGGACAGGGAGCTACACCTTC.

DNA for the CDR3: TGTGCCATCAAGGTGAACACTGAAGCTTTCTTT. The encoded protein is CAIKVNTEAFF. This chain joins TRBV10-3 and TRBJ1-1; D gene ambiguous. Germline-derived CDR1 and CDR2 are ENHRY and SYGVKD. Trimming took 7 bases from V and 0 from J, leaving 3 bases between them. This CDR3 contains 11 residues.

The chain carries TRBV4-2 and TRBJ2-5; 7 bases are shared with TRBD2. The J segment lost 2 bases and the V segment lost 1 base, leaving 7 bases of the junction unmatched. Germline CDR1 reads LGHNA; CDR2 reads YNFKEQ. The CDR3 runs 16 residues. The CDR3 loop is CASSQAVGGGQETQYF. The CDR3, as DNA: TGTGCCAGCAGCCAAGCGGTTGGGGGGGGGCAAGAGACCCAGTACTTC.

The V call is TRBV5-1, the J call TRBJ2-5; 8 bases are shared with TRBD1. The V gene's germline CDR1 is SGHRS and CDR2 YFSETQ. V shed 3 bases and J 4 bases; nucleotides not matched to a gene: 5. CDR3 length equals 14 residues. The CDR3 region is CASSSGTGRETQYF. The CDR3 DNA reads as TGCGCCAGCAGCTCGGGGACAGGTCGAGAGACCCAGTACTTC.

The chain carries TRBV19 and TRBJ1-4, with no clear D. CDR3 length equals 13 residues. Germline CDR1 LNHDA, CDR2 SQIVND (reference sequence). Trimming cost V 10 bases and J 0 bases, with 9 bases left between them. CDR3 sequence: CATAVATNEKLFF. The DNA for the CDR3 is TGTGCCACCGCCGTTGCAACTAATGAAAAACTGTTTTTT.

The chain carries TRBV25-1 and TRBJ1-4; 12 nucleotides match TRBD1. The length of the CDR3 is 16 residues. Trimming at V came to 6 bases and at J to 2 bases, leaving 4 bases not matched to a gene. Germline V gene sequence: CDR1 MGHDK, CDR2 SYGVNS. The CDR3 loop reads CASSPGQGATNEKLFF. In DNA, the CDR3 is TGTGCCAGCAGCCCGGGACAGGGGGCGACTAATGAAAAACTGTTTTTT. Supplemented by reference TRBV25-1 and TRBJ1-4, the full variable domain reads EADIYQTPRYLVIGTGKKITLECSQTMGHDKMYWYQQDPGMELHLIHYSYGVNSTEKGDLSSESTVSRIRTEHFPLTLESARPSHTSQYLCASSPGQGATNEKLFFGSGTQLSVL.

The chain links TRBV7-2 to TRBJ2-5, with TRBD1 matching 7 bases. The CDR3 runs to 15 residues. The J segment lost 4 bases and the V segment lost 1 base, leaving 6 bases of the junction unmatched. CDR1 SGHTA and CDR2 FQGNSA come from the germline V gene. In nucleotides, the CDR3 is TGTGCCAGCAGCTTAGAGCCCCGGACAGGAGAGACCCAGTACTTC. It encodes CASSLEPRTGETQYF.

This sequence joins TRBV15 and TRBJ2-7; D may be TRBD1 (5 bases). Germline CDR1 LNHNV, CDR2 YYDKDF (reference sequence). Trimming left V 3 bases short and J 0 bases short, with 9 bases between. This CDR3 has 14 residues. CDR3: CATSSPTGSYEQYF. CDR3 sequence (DNA): TGTGCCACCAGCAGCCCTACAGGCTCCTACGAGCAGTACTTC. Filled out from reference TRBV15 and TRBJ2-7, the complete variable domain reads DAMVIQNPRYQVTQFGKPVTLSCSQTLNHNVMYWYQQKSSQAPKLLFHYYDKDFNNEADTPDNFQSRRPNTSFCFLDIRSPGLGDTAMYLCATSSPTGSYEQYFGPGTRLTVT.

The genes are TRBV14 and TRBJ2-1; TRBD2 matches at 10 bases. The junction had 13 bases not matched to a gene; V was cut back by 4 bases and J by 13 bases. From germline, CDR1 is SGHDN and CDR2 FVKESK. CDR3 length: 15 amino acids. CDR3 protein: CASSPLAGDRTYQFF. The CDR3 region has the DNA TGTGCCAGCAGCCCTCTAGCGGGGGACCGGACCTACCAGTTCTTC.

Only one count was recorded for this clone. V gene TRBV27 combines with J gene TRBJ1-2; the D gene is possibly TRBD1 (6 bases). There are 14 residues in the CDR3. CDR1 MNHEY and CDR2 SMNVEV come from the germline V gene (reference sequence). Trimming stripped 3 bases from V and 6 bases from J, with 14 bases between. Here the CDR3 DNA reads TGTGCCAGCAGTTTGTCGGCAGGGGTCGATGGCTACACCTTC. Residues: CASSLSAGVDGYTF.

This chain uses TRBV29-1 with TRBJ1-1, with D perhaps matching TRBD1 (6 bases). The CDR3 sequence is 13 residues long. CDR1 SQVTM and CDR2 ANQGSEA come from the germline V gene. V was clipped by 7 bases and J by 7 bases, with 19 bases between them. The CDR3 region is CSAVVAGAGEAFF. DNA of the CDR3: TGCAGCGCCGTAGTGGCGGGGGCCGGTGAAGCTTTCTTT.

The genes are TRBV19 and TRBJ1-6, with 9 bases that match TRBD1. There are 16 residues in the CDR3. Germline-derived CDR1 and CDR2 are LNHDA and SQIVND (reference sequence). V was clipped by 5 bases and J by 8 bases; unmatched bases: 10. The CDR3 region is CASSARTGALHSPLHF. The CDR3 nucleotides read TGTGCCAGTAGTGCTCGGACAGGGGCTCTTCATTCACCCCTCCACTTT.

This clone has just a few counts. The V and J genes are TRBV2 and TRBJ1-1; D is possibly TRBD1 (5 bases). Trimming left V 5 bases short and J 9 bases short, with 13 bases between. Germline values: CDR1 SNHLY, CDR2 FYNNEI. There are 12 residues in the CDR3. In DNA, the CDR3 is TGTGCCAGCAGTCCTGACAGAATAAAAGCTTTCTTT. Translated: CASSPDRIKAFF.

The DNA of the CDR3 is TGTGCCAGCTCACCACTTACCACAGAAGGGAACTATGGCTACACCTTC. Translating gives CASSPLTTEGNYGYTF. The genes are TRBV18 and TRBJ1-2, with D hard to call. Germline loops: CDR1 KGHSH, CDR2 LQKENI. The CDR3 consists of 16 residues. Trimming took off 1 base at V and 2 bases at J, with 14 bases between the two ends.

This clone appeared a few times. This chain connects TRBV19 to TRBJ2-5, with 12 positions matching TRBD2. CDR1 and CDR2 (germline): LNHDA, SQIVND (reference sequence). V shed 3 bases and J 5 bases; nucleotides not matched to a gene: 4. This CDR3 spans 15 amino acids. In DNA form, the CDR3 reads TGTGCCAGTAGTATTGGACTAGCGGGGCCCGAGACCCAGTACTTC. It yields the protein CASSIGLAGPETQYF.

The genes are TRBV7-6 and TRBJ1-2; D gene unclear. V was trimmed by 2 bases and J by 0 bases, leaving 10 bases between them. The CDR3 has 15 amino acids. CDR1 and CDR2 (germline): SGHVS, FNYEAQ. In DNA, the CDR3 is TGTGCCAGCAGCTTAACGTTCTCATCTAACTATGGCTACACCTTC. This sequence encodes CASSLTFSSNYGYTF.

Within the sample, this clone is medium-sized. J is TRBJ1-1 and V is TRBV28; D ambiguous. Trimming pared 6 bases from V and 10 bases from J, leaving 21 bases between. CDR1 MDHEN and CDR2 SYDVKM come from the germline V gene. This CDR3 is 14 amino acids long. The CDR3 sequence is CASSPGEGIRGAFF. CDR3 DNA: TGTGCCAGCAGCCCTGGGGAGGGTATACGAGGAGCTTTCTTT.

This chain connects TRBV7-9 to TRBJ2-5; possibly TRBD2 for D (6 bases). Germline CDR1 is SEHNR and CDR2 is FQNEAQ (reference sequence). V shed 3 bases and J shed 5 bases, with 13 bases lying between them. The CDR3 has 14 amino acids. The CDR3: CASSFGGSGETQYF. The CDR3 nucleotides are TGTGCCAGCAGCTTTGGGGGGTCGGGGGAGACCCAGTACTTC.

The V gene is TRBV30, the J gene TRBJ1-2, with D possibly TRBD1 on 6 matching bases. There are 12 residues in the CDR3. In germline, CDR1 is GTSNPN, CDR2 SVGIG (reference sequence). V was shortened by 3 bases and J by 7 bases, with 12 bases between the two germline ends. This CDR3 is CAWSAGAGGYTF. The CDR3 nucleotides are TGTGCCTGGAGCGCAGGGGCTGGTGGCTACACCTTC.

The V gene is TRBV6-6, the J gene TRBJ1-6; TRBD1 is a possible D gene (5 bases). Trimming removed 0 bases at V and 7 bases at J, with 7 bases between. The CDR3 totals 14 residues. Germline CDR1 MNHNY, CDR2 SVGAGI (reference sequence). CDR3 region: CASSYSTANSPLHF. The DNA for the CDR3 is TGTGCCAGCAGTTACTCGACAGCAAATTCACCCCTCCACTTT.

The chain recombines TRBV30 with TRBJ1-1; D is uncertain. Trimming pared 8 bases from V and 5 bases from J, leaving 21 bases between. The CDR3 has 14 residues. The germline V gene encodes CDR1 GTSNPN and CDR2 SVGIG (reference sequence). CDR3 loop: CAGAGIDRWTEAFF. The CDR3 DNA follows: TGTGCCGGAGCCGGGATAGATAGATGGACTGAAGCTTTCTTT.

V usage is TRBV19 and J usage is TRBJ1-5; TRBD1 matches at 9 bases. CDR1 is LNHDA, CDR2 SQIVND, per germline (reference sequence). The CDR3 totals 17 residues. With 6 bases clipped from V and 7 bases from J, the junction kept 16 bases outside the gene matches. CDR3 protein: CASRAPNTGGAGQPQHF. CDR3 DNA sequence: TGTGCCAGTAGGGCTCCAAATACAGGGGGCGCAGGACAGCCCCAGCATTTT. The whole variable domain, remainder taken from reference TRBV19 and TRBJ1-5, is DGGITQSPKYLFRKEGQNVTLSCEQNLNHDAMYWYRQDPGQGLRLIYYSQIVNDFQKGDIAEGYSVSREKKESFPLTVTSAQKNPTAFYLCASRAPNTGGAGQPQHFGDGTRLSIL.